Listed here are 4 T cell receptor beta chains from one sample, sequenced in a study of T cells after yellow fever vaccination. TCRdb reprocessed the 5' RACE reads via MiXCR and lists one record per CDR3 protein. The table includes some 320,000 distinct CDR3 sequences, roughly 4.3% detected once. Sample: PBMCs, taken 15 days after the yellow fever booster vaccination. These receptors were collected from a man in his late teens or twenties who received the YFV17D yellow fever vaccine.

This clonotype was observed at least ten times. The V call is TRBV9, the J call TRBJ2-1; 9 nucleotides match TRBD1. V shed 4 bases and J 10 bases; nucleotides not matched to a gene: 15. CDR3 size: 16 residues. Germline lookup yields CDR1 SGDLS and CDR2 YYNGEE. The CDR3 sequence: CASSLQGQGFSEEQFF. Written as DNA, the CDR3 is TGTGCCAGCAGCCTTCAAGGACAGGGGTTTTCCGAAGAGCAGTTCTTC.

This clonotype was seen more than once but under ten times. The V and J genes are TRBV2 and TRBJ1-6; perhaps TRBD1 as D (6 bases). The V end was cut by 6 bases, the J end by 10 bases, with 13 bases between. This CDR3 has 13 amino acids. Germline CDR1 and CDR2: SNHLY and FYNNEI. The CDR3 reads CASRGQPGSPLHF. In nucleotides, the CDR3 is TGTGCCAGCAGAGGACAGCCGGGATCACCCCTCCACTTT.

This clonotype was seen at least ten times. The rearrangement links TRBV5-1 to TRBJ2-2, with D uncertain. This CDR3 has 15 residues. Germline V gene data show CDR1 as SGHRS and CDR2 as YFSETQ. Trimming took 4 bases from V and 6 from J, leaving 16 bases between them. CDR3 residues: CASSRNVHPPGELFF. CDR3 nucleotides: TGCGCCAGCAGCCGGAACGTACATCCCCCCGGGGAGCTGTTTTTT.

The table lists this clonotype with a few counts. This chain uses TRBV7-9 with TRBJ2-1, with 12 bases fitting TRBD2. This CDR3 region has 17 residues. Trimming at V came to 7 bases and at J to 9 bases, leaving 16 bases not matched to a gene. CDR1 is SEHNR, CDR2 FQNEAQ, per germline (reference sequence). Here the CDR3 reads CASIHRGTSGGYGEQFF. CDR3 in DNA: TGTGCCAGCATCCACCGGGGAACTAGCGGGGGGTACGGTGAGCAGTTCTTC.